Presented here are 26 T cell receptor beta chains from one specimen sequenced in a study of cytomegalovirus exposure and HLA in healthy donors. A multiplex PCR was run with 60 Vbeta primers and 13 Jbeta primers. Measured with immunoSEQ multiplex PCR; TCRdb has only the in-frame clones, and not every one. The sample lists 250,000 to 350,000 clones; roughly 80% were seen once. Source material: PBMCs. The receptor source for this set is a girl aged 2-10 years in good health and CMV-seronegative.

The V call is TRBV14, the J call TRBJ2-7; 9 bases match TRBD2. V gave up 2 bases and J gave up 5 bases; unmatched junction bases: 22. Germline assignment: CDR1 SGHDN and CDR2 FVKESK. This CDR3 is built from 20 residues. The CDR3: CASSQRLVGTSRGTIHEQYF. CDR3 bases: TGTGCCAGCAGCCAACGGTTAGTGGGGACTAGCAGGGGAACAATCCACGAGCAGTACTTC.

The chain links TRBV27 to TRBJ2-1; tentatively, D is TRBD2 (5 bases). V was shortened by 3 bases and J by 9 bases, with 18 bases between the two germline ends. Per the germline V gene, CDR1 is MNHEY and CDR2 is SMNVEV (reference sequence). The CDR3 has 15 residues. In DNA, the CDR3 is TGTGCCAGCAGTTTTCTGTCCGAGGGTCGTTTTGAGCAGTTCTTC. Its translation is CASSFLSEGRFEQFF.

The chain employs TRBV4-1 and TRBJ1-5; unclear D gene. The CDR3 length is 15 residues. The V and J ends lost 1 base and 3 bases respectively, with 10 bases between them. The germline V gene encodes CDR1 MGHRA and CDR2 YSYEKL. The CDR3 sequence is CASSQVWANNQPQHF. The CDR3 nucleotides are TGCGCCAGCAGCCAAGTCTGGGCAAACAATCAGCCCCAGCATTTT.

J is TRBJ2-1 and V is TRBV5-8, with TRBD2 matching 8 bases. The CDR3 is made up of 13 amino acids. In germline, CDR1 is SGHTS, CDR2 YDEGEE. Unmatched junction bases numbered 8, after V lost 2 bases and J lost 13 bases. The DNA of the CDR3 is TGTGCCAGCAGCTTCCCGGGAGGGGTCAATCAGTTCTTC. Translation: CASSFPGGVNQFF.

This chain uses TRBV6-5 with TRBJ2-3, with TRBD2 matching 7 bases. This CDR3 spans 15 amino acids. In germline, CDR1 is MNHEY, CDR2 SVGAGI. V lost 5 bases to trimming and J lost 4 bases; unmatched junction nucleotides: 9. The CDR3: CASSIGGRASDTQYF. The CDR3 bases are TGTGCCAGCAGTATTGGCGGGAGAGCTTCAGATACGCAGTATTTT.

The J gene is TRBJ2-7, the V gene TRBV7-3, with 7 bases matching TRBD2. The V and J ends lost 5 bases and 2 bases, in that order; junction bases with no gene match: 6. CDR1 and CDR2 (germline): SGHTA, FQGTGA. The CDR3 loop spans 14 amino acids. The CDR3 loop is CASSPGGRTYEQYF. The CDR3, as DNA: TGTGCCAGCAGCCCGGGGGGACGGACCTACGAGCAGTACTTC. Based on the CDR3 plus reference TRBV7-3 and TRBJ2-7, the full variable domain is GAGVSQTPSNKVTEKGKYVELRCDPISGHTALYWYRQSLGQGPEFLIYFQGTGAADDSGLPNDRFFAVRPEGSVSTLKIQRTERGDSAVYLCASSPGGRTYEQYFGPGTRLTVT.

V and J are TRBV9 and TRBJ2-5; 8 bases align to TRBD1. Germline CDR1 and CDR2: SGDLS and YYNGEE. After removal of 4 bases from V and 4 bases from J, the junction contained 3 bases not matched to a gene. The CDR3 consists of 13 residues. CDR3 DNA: TGTGCCAGCAGCCTCACAGGGGGAGAGACCCAGTACTTC. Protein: CASSLTGGETQYF. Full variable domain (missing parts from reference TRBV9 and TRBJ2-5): DSGVTQTPKHLITATGQRVTLRCSPRSGDLSVYWYQQSLDQGLQFLIQYYNGEERAKGNILERFSAQQFPDLHSELNLSSLELGDSALYFCASSLTGGETQYFGPGTRLLVL.

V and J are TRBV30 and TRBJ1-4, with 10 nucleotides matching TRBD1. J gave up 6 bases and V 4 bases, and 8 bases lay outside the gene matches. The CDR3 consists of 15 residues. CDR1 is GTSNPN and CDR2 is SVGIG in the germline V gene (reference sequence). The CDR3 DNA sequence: TGTGCCTGGAATCCTGTGGGACAGGGGTATGAAAAACTGTTTTTT. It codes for CAWNPVGQGYEKLFF.

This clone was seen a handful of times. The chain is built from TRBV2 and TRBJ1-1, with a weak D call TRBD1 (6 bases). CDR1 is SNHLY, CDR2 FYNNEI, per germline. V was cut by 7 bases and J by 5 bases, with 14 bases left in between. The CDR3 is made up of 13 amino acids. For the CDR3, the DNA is TGTGCCAGCAATAAGAGGGGGATGACTGAAGCTTTCTTT. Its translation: CASNKRGMTEAFF.

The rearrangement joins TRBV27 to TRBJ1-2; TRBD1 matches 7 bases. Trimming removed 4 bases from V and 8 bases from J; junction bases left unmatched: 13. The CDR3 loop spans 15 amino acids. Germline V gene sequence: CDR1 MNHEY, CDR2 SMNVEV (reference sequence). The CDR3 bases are TGTGCCAGCAGTTCGTCGGGACAGACTGTCGCGGGCTACACCTTC. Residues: CASSSSGQTVAGYTF.

The DNA of the CDR3 is TGTGCCAGCAGCGACAGGTGGGAGACCCAGTACTTC. Protein: CASSDRWETQYF. The chain recombines TRBV7-8 with TRBJ2-5; TRBD1 might be the D (6 bases). CDR3 length: 12 amino acids. Between the trimmed V and J ends, which lost 5 bases and 5 bases, there was a span of 9 bases. From germline, CDR1 is SGHVS and CDR2 FQNEAQ. Together with reference TRBV7-8 and TRBJ2-5, the CDR3 gives the full variable domain: GAGVSQSPRYKVAKRGQDVALRCDPISGHVSLFWYQQALGQGPEFLTYFQNEAQLDKSGLPSDRFFAERPEGSVSTLKIQRTQQEDSAVYLCASSDRWETQYFGPGTRLLVL.

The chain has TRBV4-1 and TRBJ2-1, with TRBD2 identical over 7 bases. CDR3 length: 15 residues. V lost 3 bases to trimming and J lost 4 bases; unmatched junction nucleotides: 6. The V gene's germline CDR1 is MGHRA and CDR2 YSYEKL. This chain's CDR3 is CASSQAAGLYNEQFF. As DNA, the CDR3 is TGCGCCAGCAGCCAGGCAGCGGGACTATACAATGAGCAGTTCTTC.

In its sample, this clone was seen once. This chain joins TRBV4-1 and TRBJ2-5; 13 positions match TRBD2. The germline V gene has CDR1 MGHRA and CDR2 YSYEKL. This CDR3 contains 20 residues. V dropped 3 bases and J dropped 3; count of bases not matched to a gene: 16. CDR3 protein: CASSHLRTSGRFTPKETQYF. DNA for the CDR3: TGCGCCAGCAGCCACCTCAGGACTAGCGGGAGATTTACCCCCAAAGAGACCCAGTACTTC.

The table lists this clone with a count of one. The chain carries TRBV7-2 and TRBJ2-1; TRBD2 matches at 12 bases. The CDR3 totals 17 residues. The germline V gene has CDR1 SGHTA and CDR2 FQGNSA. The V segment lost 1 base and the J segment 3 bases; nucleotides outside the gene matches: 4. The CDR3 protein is CASSLGTSGGYYNEQFF. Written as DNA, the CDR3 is TGTGCCAGCAGCTTAGGCACTAGCGGGGGGTACTACAATGAGCAGTTCTTC. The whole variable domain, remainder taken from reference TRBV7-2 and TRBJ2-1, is GAGVSQSPSNKVTEKGKDVELRCDPISGHTALYWYRQSLGQGLEFLIYFQGNSAPDKSGLPSDRFSAERTGGSVSTLTIQRTQQEDSAVYLCASSLGTSGGYYNEQFFGPGTRLTVL.

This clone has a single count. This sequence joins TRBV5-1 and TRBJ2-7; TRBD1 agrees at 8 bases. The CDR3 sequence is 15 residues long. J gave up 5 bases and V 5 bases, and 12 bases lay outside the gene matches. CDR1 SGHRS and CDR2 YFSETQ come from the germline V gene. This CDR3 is CASRPTGEFMNEQYF. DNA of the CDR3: TGCGCCAGCAGACCGACAGGGGAATTTATGAACGAGCAGTACTTC.

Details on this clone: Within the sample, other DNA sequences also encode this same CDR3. CDR3 sequence reads: CASRHWLADNEQFF. The DNA for the CDR3 is TGTGCCAGCAGGCATTGGCTAGCGGACAATGAGCAGTTCTTC. The rearrangement links TRBV6-5 to TRBJ2-1; 7 bases match TRBD2. Germline CDR1 reads MNHEY; CDR2 reads SVGAGI. V was clipped by 6 bases and J by 5 bases; unmatched bases: 7. The CDR3 is 14 residues long.

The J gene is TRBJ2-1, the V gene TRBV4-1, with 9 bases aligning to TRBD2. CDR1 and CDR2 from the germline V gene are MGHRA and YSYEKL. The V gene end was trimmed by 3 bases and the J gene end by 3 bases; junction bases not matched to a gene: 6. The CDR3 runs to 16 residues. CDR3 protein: CASSHRAGGGYNEQFF. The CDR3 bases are TGCGCCAGCAGCCACAGAGCGGGAGGTGGCTACAATGAGCAGTTCTTC.

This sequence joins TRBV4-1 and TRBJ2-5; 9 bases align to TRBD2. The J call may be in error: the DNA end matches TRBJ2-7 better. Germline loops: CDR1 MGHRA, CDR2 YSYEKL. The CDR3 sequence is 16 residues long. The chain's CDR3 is CASSQRLSGGTYEQYF. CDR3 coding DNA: TGCGCCAGCAGCCAACGTCTGAGCGGGGGGACCTACGAGCAGTACTTC.

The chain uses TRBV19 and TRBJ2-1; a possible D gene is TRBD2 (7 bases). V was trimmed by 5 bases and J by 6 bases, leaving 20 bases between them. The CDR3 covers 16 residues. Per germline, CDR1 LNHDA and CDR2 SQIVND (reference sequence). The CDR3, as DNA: TGTGCCAGTAGTGCTCGGCTAGCGGCGGGGGCCAATGAGCAGTTCTTC. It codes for CASSARLAAGANEQFF.

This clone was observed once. The CDR3 loop reads CSVGSGRIYEQYF. The CDR3 DNA sequence: TGCAGCGTAGGTAGCGGGAGGATCTACGAGCAGTACTTC. The chain uses TRBV29-1 and TRBJ2-7, with 10 bases fitting TRBD2. The CDR3 runs 13 residues. V was clipped by 6 bases and J by 3 bases; unmatched bases: 5. Germline CDR1 SQVTM, CDR2 ANQGSEA.

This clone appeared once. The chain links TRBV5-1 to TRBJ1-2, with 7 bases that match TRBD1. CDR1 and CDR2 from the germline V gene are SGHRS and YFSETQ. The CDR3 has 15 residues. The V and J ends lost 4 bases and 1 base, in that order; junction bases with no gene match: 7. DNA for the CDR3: TGCGCCAGCAGCGTGACCACAGGGGTTAACTATGGCTACACCTTC. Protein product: CASSVTTGVNYGYTF.

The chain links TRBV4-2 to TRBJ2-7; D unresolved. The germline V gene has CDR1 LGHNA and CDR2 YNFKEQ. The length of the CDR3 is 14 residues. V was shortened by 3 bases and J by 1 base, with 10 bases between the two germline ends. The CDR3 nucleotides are TGTGCCAGCAGCCAGGGTGACGGGTCCTACGAGCAGTACTTC. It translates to CASSQGDGSYEQYF.

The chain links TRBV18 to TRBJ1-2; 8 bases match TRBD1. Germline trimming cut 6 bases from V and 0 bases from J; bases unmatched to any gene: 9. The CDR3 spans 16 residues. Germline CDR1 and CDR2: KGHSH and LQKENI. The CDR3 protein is CASSLGQGKANYGYTF. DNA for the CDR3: TGTGCCAGCTCCCTAGGACAGGGAAAAGCTAACTATGGCTACACCTTC. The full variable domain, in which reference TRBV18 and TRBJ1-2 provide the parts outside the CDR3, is NAGVMQNPRHLVRRRGQEARLRCSPMKGHSHVYWYRQLPEEGLKFMVYLQKENIIDESGMPKERFSAEFPKEGPSILRIQQVVRGDSAAYFCASSLGQGKANYGYTFGSGTRLTVV.

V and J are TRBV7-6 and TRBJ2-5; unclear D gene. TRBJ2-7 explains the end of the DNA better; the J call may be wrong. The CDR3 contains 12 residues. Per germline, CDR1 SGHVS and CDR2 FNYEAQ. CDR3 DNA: TGTGCCAGCAGCTTAGATGCCTACGAGCAGTACTTC. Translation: CASSLDAYEQYF.

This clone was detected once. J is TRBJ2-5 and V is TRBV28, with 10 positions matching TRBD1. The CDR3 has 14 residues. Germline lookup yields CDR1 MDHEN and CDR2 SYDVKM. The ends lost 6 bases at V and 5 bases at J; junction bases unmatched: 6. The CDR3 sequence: CASRDRGIGETQYF. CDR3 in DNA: TGTGCCAGCAGGGACAGGGGGATCGGGGAGACCCAGTACTTC.

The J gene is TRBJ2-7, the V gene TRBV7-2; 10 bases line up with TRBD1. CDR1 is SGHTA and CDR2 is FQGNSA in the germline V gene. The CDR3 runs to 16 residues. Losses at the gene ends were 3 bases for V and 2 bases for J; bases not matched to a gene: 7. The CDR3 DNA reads TGTGCCAGCAGCTTTCCCCGGGGACAGGGGCCCTACGAGCAGTACTTC. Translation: CASSFPRGQGPYEQYF.